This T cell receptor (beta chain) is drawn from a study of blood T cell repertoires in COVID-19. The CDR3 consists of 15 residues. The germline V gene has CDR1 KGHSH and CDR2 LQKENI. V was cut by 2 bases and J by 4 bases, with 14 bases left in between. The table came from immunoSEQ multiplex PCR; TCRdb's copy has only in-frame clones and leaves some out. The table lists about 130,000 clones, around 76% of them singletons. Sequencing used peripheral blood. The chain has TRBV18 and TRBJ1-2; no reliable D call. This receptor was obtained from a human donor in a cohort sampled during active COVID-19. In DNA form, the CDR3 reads TGTGCCAGCTCACCAACCCTTGAGAATATCTATGGCTACACCTTC. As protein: CASSPTLENIYGYTF.